One and the same sample provided the 3 T cell receptor beta chains below, sequenced in a study of cytomegalovirus exposure and HLA in healthy donors. The PCR was carried out with 60 Vbeta primers and 13 Jbeta primers. The data were produced by immunoSEQ multiplex PCR, yet TCRdb's version contains in-frame clones alone and is incomplete. This table holds about 150,000 clones, over 75% found once. Sample: PBMCs. The receptors shown here come from a male donor in good health and CMV-seronegative.

The chain is built from TRBV19 and TRBJ1-4; D is unresolved. The CDR3 sequence is 12 residues long. V was pared by 5 bases and J by 8 bases, with 9 bases between. CDR1 LNHDA and CDR2 SQIVND come from the germline V gene (reference sequence). The CDR3 region has the DNA TGTGCCAGTAGTCCCGACATGGAAAAACTGTTTTTT. Encoded protein: CASSPDMEKLFF.

The V and J genes are TRBV6-1 and TRBJ1-4; 9 bases fit TRBD1. J was trimmed by 8 bases and V by 0 bases; bases with no gene match: 7. CDR3 size: 16 residues. CDR1 is MNHNS and CDR2 is SASEGT in the germline V gene. This chain's CDR3 is CASSEAVTGGYEKLFF. The CDR3 DNA is TGTGCCAGCAGTGAAGCAGTCACAGGGGGCTACGAAAAACTGTTTTTT.

V and J are TRBV11-3 and TRBJ2-7, with TRBD2 identical over 7 bases. This CDR3 has 13 residues. Germline lookup yields CDR1 SGHNT and CDR2 YENEEA. J lost 7 bases, V lost 8 bases, and 11 bases had no gene match. The CDR3 DNA is TGTGCCAGCCGGGGGGAGGGCCGGAGGGAGCAGTACTTC. Its translation is CASRGEGRREQYF.